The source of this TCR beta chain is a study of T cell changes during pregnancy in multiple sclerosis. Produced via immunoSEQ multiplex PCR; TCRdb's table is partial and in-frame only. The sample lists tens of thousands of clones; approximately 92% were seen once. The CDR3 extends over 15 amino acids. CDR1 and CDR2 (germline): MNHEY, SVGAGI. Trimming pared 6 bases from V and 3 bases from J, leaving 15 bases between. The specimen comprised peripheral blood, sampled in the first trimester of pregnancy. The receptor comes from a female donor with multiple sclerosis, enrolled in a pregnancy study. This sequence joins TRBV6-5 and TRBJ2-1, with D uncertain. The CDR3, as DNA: TGTGCCAGCAGAACGACTCGCTCCGGCTACAATGAGCAGTTCTTC. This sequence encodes CASRTTRSGYNEQFF.